Each of the 26 T cell receptor beta chains below was sequenced from the same sample in a study of technical replicates of blood from several donors. Repertoires were generated with immunoSEQ multiplex PCR, while TCRdb's copy carries only in-frame clones and drops some. The sample has over 85,000 clones; almost 97% are singletons. Sample: T cells isolated from PBMCs. All receptors come from a human donor in good health.

This clone was detected a few times. The chain links TRBV18 to TRBJ1-1; the D gene is possibly TRBD1 (5 bases). The CDR3 consists of 13 residues. Germline CDR1 and CDR2: KGHSH and LQKENI. The germline V and J ends were trimmed by 6 bases and 1 base, with 9 bases remaining between them. CDR3 in amino acids: CASSITGNTEAFF. In nucleotides, the CDR3 is TGTGCCAGCTCGATTACAGGGAACACTGAAGCTTTCTTT.

This chain links TRBV5-1 with TRBJ2-1; D perhaps matches TRBD2 (6 bases). The CDR3 contains 14 residues. Trimming took 4 bases from V and 6 from J, leaving 14 bases between them. Per germline, CDR1 SGHRS and CDR2 YFSETQ. CDR3 coding DNA: TGCGCCAGCAGCCCCCGATGGGGACTCAATGAGCAGTTCTTC. This translates into CASSPRWGLNEQFF.

The gene calls are TRBV2 and TRBJ1-6; D might be TRBD1 (6 bases). The CDR3 extends over 13 amino acids. Germline V gives CDR1 SNHLY, CDR2 FYNNEI. V was clipped by 4 bases and J by 5 bases, with 6 bases between them. CDR3 bases: TGTGCCAGCAGTGGGACAGATAATTCACCCCTCCACTTT. Its translation is CASSGTDNSPLHF.

DNA for the CDR3: TGTGCCAGCAGGGACCTAGCCCTGGGCACCGGGGAGCTGTTTTTT. Translated: CASRDLALGTGELFF. The gene calls are TRBV6-5 and TRBJ2-2, with TRBD2 as a possible D gene (5 bases). The CDR3 contains 15 residues. The germline V gene encodes CDR1 MNHEY and CDR2 SVGAGI. V lost 6 bases to trimming and J lost 4 bases, with 15 bases between them.

The chain couples TRBV10-3 to TRBJ1-1; no definite D call. The CDR3 contains 12 residues. Trimming cost V 1 base and J 7 bases, with 7 bases left between them. The V gene's germline CDR1 is ENHRY and CDR2 SYGVKD. CDR3 region: CAISEWEGEAFF. The CDR3 DNA reads as TGTGCCATCAGTGAGTGGGAGGGTGAAGCTTTCTTT.

The chain combines TRBV19 with TRBJ2-3; 12 nucleotides align to TRBD2. The CDR3 runs to 16 residues. The ends lost 3 bases at V and 0 bases at J; junction bases unmatched: 1. CDR1 and CDR2 (germline): LNHDA, SQIVND (reference sequence). DNA of the CDR3: TGTGCCAGTAGTATCGGACTAGCGGGGAGCACAGATACGCAGTATTTT. Amino acid sequence: CASSIGLAGSTDTQYF. Looking up the rest from reference TRBV19 and TRBJ2-3 gives the full variable domain: DGGITQSPKYLFRKEGQNVTLSCEQNLNHDAMYWYRQDPGQGLRLIYYSQIVNDFQKGDIAEGYSVSREKKESFPLTVTSAQKNPTAFYLCASSIGLAGSTDTQYFGPGTRLTVL.

The rearrangement joins TRBV18 to TRBJ2-6; 12 positions agree with TRBD1. The CDR3 is made up of 17 amino acids. The junction had 5 bases not matched to a gene; V was cut back by 4 bases and J by 4 bases. Germline CDR1 is KGHSH and CDR2 is LQKENI. CDR3 bases: TGTGCCAGCTCACTGGGACAGGGGGCGACAGGGGCCAACGTCCTGACTTTC. Translated: CASSLGQGATGANVLTF.

The rearrangement joins TRBV30 to TRBJ2-3, with 7 bases matching TRBD2. The CDR3 has 17 residues. V dropped 0 bases and J dropped 3; count of bases not matched to a gene: 12. Germline CDR1 GTSNPN, CDR2 SVGIG (reference sequence). The CDR3, as DNA: TGTGCCTGGAGTGTACTGGGGGGGGAGGTGAGAACAGATACGCAGTATTTT. Amino acids: CAWSVLGGEVRTDTQYF.

This chain uses TRBV2 with TRBJ2-5, with 12 bases lining up with TRBD2. V shed 4 bases, J shed 5 bases, and the junction held 2 bases outside the gene matches. The CDR3 spans 14 residues. Germline CDR1 is SNHLY and CDR2 is FYNNEI. The CDR3 DNA reads as TGTGCCAGCAGTGGACTAGCGGGAGATGAGACCCAGTACTTC. Amino acids: CASSGLAGDETQYF.

The V gene is TRBV27, the J gene TRBJ1-1; perhaps TRBD1 as D (6 bases). Germline loops: CDR1 MNHEY, CDR2 SMNVEV (reference sequence). The CDR3 runs to 12 residues. The V gene lost 8 bases and the J gene lost 4 bases, with 11 bases spanning the gap. CDR3 nucleotide sequence: TGTGCCAGCTCACAGGGTATCACTGAAGCTTTCTTT. This sequence encodes CASSQGITEAFF.

V is TRBV19 and J is TRBJ1-1; D is uncertain. V gave up 1 base and J gave up 7 bases, with 10 bases separating them. Looked up from germline, CDR1 is LNHDA and CDR2 is SQIVND (reference sequence). The CDR3 runs 13 residues. The CDR3 here is CASSIVFGGEAFF. DNA of the CDR3: TGTGCCAGTAGTATAGTATTCGGCGGTGAAGCTTTCTTT.

The chain employs TRBV5-6 and TRBJ1-5, with 8 bases identical to TRBD1. CDR1 is SGHDT and CDR2 is YYEEEE in the germline V gene. The junction had 4 bases not matched to a gene; V was cut back by 4 bases and J by 7 bases. CDR3 length: 13 amino acids. CDR3 residues: CASSLRGPQPQHF. In DNA form, the CDR3 reads TGTGCCAGCAGCCTCAGGGGGCCACAGCCCCAGCATTTT.

The V call is TRBV19, the J call TRBJ1-1, with D perhaps TRBD1 (5 bases). Per the germline V gene, CDR1 is LNHDA and CDR2 is SQIVND (reference sequence). The CDR3 runs 15 residues. The V gene lost 7 bases and the J gene lost 6 bases, with 21 bases spanning the gap. CDR3 loop: CASKYSHPDSSEAFF. CDR3 sequence (DNA): TGTGCCAGTAAATATTCCCACCCAGACAGCTCTGAAGCTTTCTTT.

The chain combines TRBV19 with TRBJ1-2, with a tentative D call TRBD1 (6 bases). The CDR3 covers 13 residues. The V end was cut by 4 bases, the J end by 3 bases, with 9 bases between. Per germline, CDR1 LNHDA and CDR2 SQIVND (reference sequence). CDR3 region: CASSKQGDYGYTF. The DNA for the CDR3 is TGTGCCAGTAGTAAACAGGGTGACTATGGCTACACCTTC. Combining the CDR3 with reference TRBV19 and TRBJ1-2 gives the whole variable domain DGGITQSPKYLFRKEGQNVTLSCEQNLNHDAMYWYRQDPGQGLRLIYYSQIVNDFQKGDIAEGYSVSREKKESFPLTVTSAQKNPTAFYLCASSKQGDYGYTFGSGTRLTVV.

This chain joins TRBV27 and TRBJ1-3; 8 bases map to TRBD1. The germline V gene has CDR1 MNHEY and CDR2 SMNVEV (reference sequence). The CDR3 loop spans 14 amino acids. The J segment lost 7 bases and the V segment lost 6 bases, leaving 8 bases of the junction unmatched. This CDR3 reads CASSSDREINTIYF. CDR3 coding DNA: TGTGCCAGCAGCTCGGACAGGGAGATTAACACCATATATTTT.

The chain carries TRBV6-5 and TRBJ1-1, with 11 nucleotides matching TRBD1. With 7 bases clipped from V and 6 bases from J, the junction kept 10 bases outside the gene matches. Germline V gives CDR1 MNHEY, CDR2 SVGAGI. This CDR3 contains 15 residues. CDR3 protein: CASTPPTGQGAEAFF. The DNA of the CDR3 is TGTGCCAGCACCCCACCGACGGGACAGGGGGCTGAAGCTTTCTTT.

The chain employs TRBV28 and TRBJ2-6; D is perhaps TRBD2 (6 bases). This CDR3 has 15 residues. Germline loops: CDR1 MDHEN, CDR2 SYDVKM. Trimming cost V 5 bases and J 4 bases, with 12 bases left between them. The CDR3 coding sequence is TGTGCCAGCAGTCTGGGGACTCTCGGGGCCAACGTCCTGACTTTC. This sequence encodes CASSLGTLGANVLTF.

The V call is TRBV9, the J call TRBJ2-2, with 12 bases that match TRBD2. CDR3 length equals 15 residues. Germline CDR1 is SGDLS and CDR2 is YYNGEE. V lost 5 bases and J lost 6; bases outside the gene matches: 5. Written as DNA, the CDR3 is TGTGCCAGCAGTGTCACTAGCGGGAGGTCCGGGGAGCTGTTTTTT. Amino acids: CASSVTSGRSGELFF.

In the case of this clone: Other DNA sequences in this sample translate to the same CDR3. The chain uses TRBV6-5 and TRBJ2-3, with D unclear. Looked up from germline, CDR1 is MNHEY and CDR2 is SVGAGI. The CDR3 totals 12 residues. Trimming removed 2 bases at V and 5 bases at J, with 5 bases between. The CDR3 region has the DNA TGTGCCAGCAGTTACCGCGGAGATACGCAGTATTTT. Protein product: CASSYRGDTQYF.

This chain connects TRBV10-3 to TRBJ2-3; possibly TRBD2 for D (6 bases). CDR1 and CDR2 from the germline V gene are ENHRY and SYGVKD. The CDR3 length is 14 residues. V lost 3 bases to trimming and J lost 0 bases, with 7 bases between them. For the CDR3, the DNA is TGTGCCATCAGTGAAAGCGGGAGCACAGATACGCAGTATTTT. This sequence encodes CAISESGSTDTQYF.

The chain is built from TRBV27 and TRBJ2-7, with a tentative D call TRBD1 (5 bases). Trimming cost V 2 bases and J 2 bases, with 7 bases left between them. Germline V gene sequence: CDR1 MNHEY, CDR2 SMNVEV (reference sequence). CDR3 size: 13 residues. CDR3 in amino acids: CASSLRQTYEQYF. The CDR3 DNA sequence: TGTGCCAGCAGTTTAAGACAGACCTACGAGCAGTACTTC.

The CDR3 DNA reads as TGCGCCAGCAGCCGGAACCGGGACAGACACTCCTACGAGCAGTACTTC. Its translation is CASSRNRDRHSYEQYF. V is TRBV4-3 and J is TRBJ2-7; TRBD1 matches 7 bases. J gave up 0 bases and V 4 bases, and 9 bases lay outside the gene matches. Germline V gene data show CDR1 as LGHNA and CDR2 as YSLEER. The CDR3 runs 16 residues.

The chain recombines TRBV11-3 with TRBJ1-1, with D possibly being TRBD1 (6 bases). Trimming removed 1 base from V and 9 bases from J, with 12 bases in between. The CDR3 extends over 13 amino acids. From germline, CDR1 is SGHNT and CDR2 YENEEA. In DNA, the CDR3 is TGTGCCAGCAGCTTAGGGACAGAGCGTAAAGCTTTCTTT. Translating gives CASSLGTERKAFF. Full variable domain (missing parts from reference TRBV11-3 and TRBJ1-1): EAGVVQSPRYKIIEKKQPVAFWCNPISGHNTLYWYLQNLGQGPELLIRYENEEAVDDSQLPKDRFSAERLKGVDSTLKIQPAELGDSAVYLCASSLGTERKAFFGQGTRLTVV.

This sequence joins TRBV2 and TRBJ2-7; 7 nucleotides agree with TRBD2. J lost 5 bases, V lost 4 bases, and 11 bases had no gene match. The CDR3 has 15 residues. Germline V gene lookup returns CDR1 SNHLY and CDR2 FYNNEI. DNA of the CDR3: TGTGCCAGCAGTGCGCTTGGGGAGGGCCCCCACGAGCAGTACTTC. This translates into CASSALGEGPHEQYF.

The chain recombines TRBV19 with TRBJ1-1, with a tentative D call TRBD1 (6 bases). Trimming removed 3 bases at V and 1 base at J, with 9 bases between. Germline V gene data show CDR1 as LNHDA and CDR2 as SQIVND (reference sequence). The CDR3 extends over 14 amino acids. In nucleotides, the CDR3 is TGTGCCAGTAGTATCAGGGGCTGGAACACTGAAGCTTTCTTT. It codes for CASSIRGWNTEAFF.

The rearrangement links TRBV19 to TRBJ2-5, with D possibly matching TRBD2 (5 bases). Deletions cut 5 bases from V and 4 bases from J, with 11 bases between. Germline V gene sequence: CDR1 LNHDA, CDR2 SQIVND (reference sequence). The CDR3 is 13 residues long. CDR3 bases: TGTGCCAGTAGTCGCGCTCGGGGAGAGACCCAGTACTTC. Encoded protein: CASSRARGETQYF.